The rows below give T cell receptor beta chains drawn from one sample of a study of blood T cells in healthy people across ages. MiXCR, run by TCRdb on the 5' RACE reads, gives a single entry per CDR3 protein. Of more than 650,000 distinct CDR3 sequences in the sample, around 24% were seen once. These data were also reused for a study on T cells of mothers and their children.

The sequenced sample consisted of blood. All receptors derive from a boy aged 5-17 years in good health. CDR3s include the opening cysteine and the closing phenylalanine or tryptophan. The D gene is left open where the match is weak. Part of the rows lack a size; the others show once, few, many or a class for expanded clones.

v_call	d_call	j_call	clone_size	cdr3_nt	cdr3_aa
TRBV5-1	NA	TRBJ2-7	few	TGCACCAGCAGCGTGGGAGGTCGGGGATACGAGCAGTACTTC	CTSSVGGRGYEQYF
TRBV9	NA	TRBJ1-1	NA	TGTGCCAGCAGCCCCCAAGATATGAACACTGAAGCTTTCTTT	CASSPQDMNTEAFF
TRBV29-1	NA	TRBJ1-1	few	TGCAGCGTTGAGTTTAGGAGGCACAGGGTTGAAGCTTTCTTT	CSVEFRRHRVEAFF
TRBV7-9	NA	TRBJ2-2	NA	TGTGCCAGCATCTCCGGCAGGGCGTCCGGGGAGCTGTTTTTT	CASISGRASGELFF
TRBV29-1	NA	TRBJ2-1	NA	TGCAGCGTTGTGTGGGACATGTACAATGAGCAGTTCTTC	CSVVWDMYNEQFF
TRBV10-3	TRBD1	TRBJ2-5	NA	TGTGCCACCGAGACAGGGACCCAAGAGACCCAGTACTTC	CATETGTQETQYF
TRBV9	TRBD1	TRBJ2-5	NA	TGTGCCAGCAGCGTAGAGGGGACAGTCCAAGAGACCCAGTACTTC	CASSVEGTVQETQYF
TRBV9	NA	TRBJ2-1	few	TGTGCCAGCAGCGTAGCACCCACCGGGACGCCACTGGGCAATGAGCAGTTCTTC	CASSVAPTGTPLGNEQFF
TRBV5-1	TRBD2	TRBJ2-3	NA	TGCGCCAGCAGCTTGCTTTCCAGCGGGGGGGCAAGAGATACGCAGTATTTT	CASSLLSSGGARDTQYF
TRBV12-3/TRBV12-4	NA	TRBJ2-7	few	TGTGCCAGCAGTTTATCCCCCCTGTCCTACGAGCAGTACTTC	CASSLSPLSYEQYF
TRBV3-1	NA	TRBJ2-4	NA	TGTGCCAGCAGCCAAGGAGCGAGTTCCAAAAACATTCAGTACTTC	CASSQGASSKNIQYF
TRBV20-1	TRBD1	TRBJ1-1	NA	TGCAGTGCTAGAGAAACACAGGGGGGTTATCCTGAAGCTTTCTTT	CSARETQGGYPEAFF
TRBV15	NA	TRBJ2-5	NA	TGTGCCACCAGCAGAGATCTAGATCAAGAGACCCAGTACTTC	CATSRDLDQETQYF
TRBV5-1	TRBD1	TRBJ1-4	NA	TGCGCCAGCAGCACCGGGACAGGGTTTGAAAAACTGTTTTTT	CASSTGTGFEKLFF
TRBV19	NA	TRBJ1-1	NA	TGTGCCAGTAGTATGGGGGCCGCGAGATCTTTCTTT	CASSMGAARSFF
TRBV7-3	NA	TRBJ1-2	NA	TGTGCCAGCAGCTCCGGGAGGGGAACTGGCTACACCTTC	CASSSGRGTGYTF
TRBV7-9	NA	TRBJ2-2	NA	TGTGCCAGCAGCTTCTATCAGGGAAACACCGGGGAGCTGTTTTTT	CASSFYQGNTGELFF
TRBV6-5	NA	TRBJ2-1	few	TGTGCCACCCAGGAGGACAATGAGCAGTTCTTC	CATQEDNEQFF
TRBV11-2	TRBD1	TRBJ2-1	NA	TGTGCCAGCAGCTTCCCTGGGGGGACAGGGGCCAACAATGAGCAGTTCTTC	CASSFPGGTGANNEQFF
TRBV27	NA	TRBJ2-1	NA	TGTGCCAGCAGTTTAGGGGGGTCTGGGAATGAGCAGTTCTTC	CASSLGGSGNEQFF
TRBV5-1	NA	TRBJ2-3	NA	TGCGCCAGCAGCCCTGATATACCGGGAACGCAGTATTTT	CASSPDIPGTQYF
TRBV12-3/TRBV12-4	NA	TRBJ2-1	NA	TGTGCCAGCAGTACGGGCCGGCGGAGCGGTGAGCAGTTCTTC	CASSTGRRSGEQFF
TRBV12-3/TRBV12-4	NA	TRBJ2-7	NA	TGTGCCAGCAGCCTTAACAGACCCTACGAGCAGTACTTC	CASSLNRPYEQYF
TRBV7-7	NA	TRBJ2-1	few	TGTGCCAGCAGCTTAGGTGGTGGGCCCGGCTCCTACAATGAGCAGTTCTTC	CASSLGGGPGSYNEQFF
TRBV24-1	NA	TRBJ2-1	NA	TGTGCCACCAGTGACGATGACAGAAATGAGCAGTTCTTC	CATSDDDRNEQFF
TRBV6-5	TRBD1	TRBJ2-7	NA	TGTGCCAGCAGTTACCTAACAGGGGGCGGCGAGCAGTACTTC	CASSYLTGGGEQYF
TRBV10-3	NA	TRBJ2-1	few	TGTGCCATCAGTGAGTGGGAGTACAATGAGCAGTTCTTC	CAISEWEYNEQFF
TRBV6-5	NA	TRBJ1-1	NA	TGTGCCAGCAGTTACTCGAGGCAGGGGAGGACTGAAGCTTTCTTT	CASSYSRQGRTEAFF
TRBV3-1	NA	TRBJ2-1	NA	TGTGCCAGCAGCCAAGCGGTATGGAGAAACAATGAGCAGTTCTTC	CASSQAVWRNNEQFF